The 19 T cell receptor beta chains below all came from one sample that was sequenced in a study of blood T cell repertoires in COVID-19. Method: immunoSEQ multiplex PCR; TCRdb's copy keeps in-frame clones and lacks some. This table has 95,000 or so clones, approximately 80% appearing once. The sequenced material came from peripheral blood. The receptors were sampled from a man at least 80 years old with COVID-19, enrolled during active disease.

This chain connects TRBV5-1 to TRBJ2-3; TRBD2 agrees at 8 bases. The CDR3 loop spans 18 amino acids. Per the germline V gene, CDR1 is SGHRS and CDR2 is YFSETQ. The V segment lost 3 bases and the J segment 3 bases; nucleotides outside the gene matches: 15. In DNA, the CDR3 is TGCGCCAGCAGCTCCGCTAGCGGGTCACGGGGGGGTACAGATACGCAGTATTTT. Its protein product is CASSSASGSRGGTDTQYF.

The chain recombines TRBV19 with TRBJ1-2; no reliable D call. Deletions cut 5 bases from V and 4 bases from J, with 14 bases between. There are 14 residues in the CDR3. Germline lookup yields CDR1 LNHDA and CDR2 SQIVND (reference sequence). The CDR3 DNA follows: TGTGCCAGTAGTCGGCAGGCAACTTCCTATGGCTACACCTTC. Amino acid sequence: CASSRQATSYGYTF.

This clone has a single count. The gene calls are TRBV18 and TRBJ2-1, with D perhaps matching TRBD1 (6 bases). Trimming left V 3 bases short and J 0 bases short, with 9 bases between. The germline V gene encodes CDR1 KGHSH and CDR2 LQKENI. This CDR3 has 15 amino acids. CDR3 protein: CASSPDSNSYNEQFF. CDR3 DNA sequence: TGTGCCAGCTCACCGGACAGCAACTCCTACAATGAGCAGTTCTTC.

This clone was observed a single time. The rearrangement links TRBV6-5 to TRBJ2-7; 8 bases fit TRBD1. Germline CDR1 MNHEY, CDR2 SVGAGI. V lost 6 bases to trimming and J lost 2 bases; unmatched junction nucleotides: 6. CDR3 length equals 14 residues. The CDR3 DNA follows: TGTGCCAGCAGGACCGGGACAGGAACCTACGAGCAGTACTTC. Translation gives CASRTGTGTYEQYF.

V gene TRBV11-3 combines with J gene TRBJ2-3; 10 bases agree with TRBD1. The CDR3 runs to 15 residues. V dropped 5 bases and J dropped 6; count of bases not matched to a gene: 8. Germline CDR1 is SGHNT and CDR2 is YENEEA. Here the CDR3 reads CASSPRQGAGDTQYF. The CDR3 nucleotides read TGTGCCAGCAGCCCTCGACAGGGGGCTGGGGATACGCAGTATTTT.

This chain joins TRBV2 and TRBJ1-5; D uncertain. The CDR3 spans 13 residues. From germline, CDR1 is SNHLY and CDR2 FYNNEI. V was trimmed by 1 base and J by 4 bases, leaving 5 bases between them. CDR3 nucleotides: TGTGCCAGCAGTGAAGACCTAAATCAGCCCCAGCATTTT. Its protein product is CASSEDLNQPQHF.

Sample share makes this clone medium-sized. V usage is TRBV7-9 and J usage is TRBJ1-1; D uncertain. The V end lost 2 bases, the J end lost 0 bases, and 7 bases lay between the germline ends. The CDR3 runs 14 residues. The germline gives CDR1 SEHNR, CDR2 FQNEAQ (reference sequence). In DNA, the CDR3 is TGTGCCAGCAGCTTAAACGGGGTGAACACTGAAGCTTTCTTT. Its translation is CASSLNGVNTEAFF.

The chain recombines TRBV24-1 with TRBJ2-7; 10 positions agree with TRBD2. The CDR3 spans 14 residues. From germline, CDR1 is KGHDR and CDR2 SFDVKD. The trim removed 7 bases at V and 2 bases at J, leaving 4 bases unmatched. Here the CDR3 DNA reads TGTGCCACCAGAGCGGGAGGGCCCCCCTACGAGCAGTACTTC. Encoded protein: CATRAGGPPYEQYF.

In its sample, this clone was seen once. In nucleotides, the CDR3 is TGTGCCAGCAGCTTAGCGGGGCGAGGGGGAGGAAACACCATATATTTT. Amino acids: CASSLAGRGGGNTIYF. V gene TRBV7-8 combines with J gene TRBJ1-3; tentatively, D is TRBD1 (6 bases). V was shortened by 0 bases and J by 4 bases, with 13 bases between the two germline ends. There are 16 residues in the CDR3. Germline loops: CDR1 SGHVS, CDR2 FQNEAQ.

V is TRBV24-1 and J is TRBJ1-2; 9 bases agree with TRBD1. V gave up 5 bases and J gave up 5 bases; unmatched junction bases: 2. This CDR3 spans 13 amino acids. CDR1 KGHDR and CDR2 SFDVKD come from the germline V gene. CDR3 sequence: CATSGDRVYGYTF. CDR3 nucleotide sequence: TGTGCCACCAGTGGGGACAGGGTATATGGCTACACCTTC.

This chain uses TRBV5-1 with TRBJ1-2; D uncertain. This CDR3 contains 15 residues. V was shortened by 5 bases and J by 3 bases, with 17 bases between the two germline ends. Germline CDR1 is SGHRS and CDR2 is YFSETQ. CDR3 sequence (DNA): TGCGCCAGCAGGATAGGGTGGCGGGAGGACTATGGCTACACCTTC. Translation: CASRIGWREDYGYTF.

The V gene is TRBV13, the J gene TRBJ2-5; D is possibly TRBD1 (6 bases). V was clipped by 4 bases and J by 5 bases, with 14 bases between them. This CDR3 is 14 amino acids long. CDR1 is PRHDT, CDR2 FYEKMQ, per germline (reference sequence). Here the CDR3 reads CASSSTGLAETQYF. CDR3 coding DNA: TGTGCCAGCAGCTCGACAGGTCTGGCGGAGACCCAGTACTTC.

This clone was counted a few times. V gene TRBV15 combines with J gene TRBJ2-5; TRBD2 matches at 14 bases. V was clipped by 1 base and J by 4 bases; unmatched bases: 2. Germline V gives CDR1 LNHNV, CDR2 YYDKDF (reference sequence). The CDR3 consists of 16 residues. This chain's CDR3 is CATSRGLAGGVETQYF. DNA of the CDR3: TGTGCCACCAGCAGAGGACTAGCGGGAGGGGTAGAGACCCAGTACTTC. The full variable domain, in which reference TRBV15 and TRBJ2-5 provide the parts outside the CDR3, is DAMVIQNPRYQVTQFGKPVTLSCSQTLNHNVMYWYQQKSSQAPKLLFHYYDKDFNNEADTPDNFQSRRPNTSFCFLDIRSPGLGDTAMYLCATSRGLAGGVETQYFGPGTRLLVL.

V gene TRBV3-1 (or the pseudogene TRBV3-2) combines with J gene TRBJ2-6; tentative D call: TRBD1 (6 bases). This CDR3 comprises 18 residues. Germline lookup yields CDR1 LGHDT and CDR2 YNNKEL (reference sequence). V dropped 5 bases and J dropped 1 base, with 18 bases sitting between them. The CDR3: CASSRETGSPSGANVLTF. The CDR3 DNA reads as TGTGCCAGCAGCAGGGAAACAGGGTCTCCGTCTGGGGCCAACGTCCTGACTTTC.

The V and J genes are TRBV7-2 and TRBJ1-2; 9 bases fit TRBD1. The CDR3 extends over 16 amino acids. Germline CDR1 reads SGHTA; CDR2 reads FQGNSA. V dropped 4 bases and J dropped 7; count of bases not matched to a gene: 13. CDR3 coding DNA: TGTGCCAGCAGCTCCCGAAAACAGGGGGCGGAGGTTGGCTACACCTTC. Encoded protein: CASSSRKQGAEVGYTF.

The V call is TRBV10-3, the J call TRBJ2-3; D uncertain. Trimming shortened V by 7 bases and J by 2 bases, and 25 bases separated the two germline ends. The CDR3 consists of 18 residues. CDR1 is ENHRY, CDR2 SYGVKD, per germline. CDR3 sequence (DNA): TGTGCCATCACCGGAGCGCCGGCGGAGCGTAATACCACAGATACGCAGTATTTT. Translated, it gives CAITGAPAERNTTDTQYF.

The genes are TRBV9 and TRBJ1-4, with 9 bases fitting TRBD1. Germline loops: CDR1 SGDLS, CDR2 YYNGEE. The CDR3 spans 14 residues. V trimming: 4 bases; J trimming: 7 bases; junction bases outside the gene matches: 5. The CDR3 DNA reads TGTGCCAGCAGCCCGCGGGACAGGGTTGAAAAACTGTTTTTT. Its protein product is CASSPRDRVEKLFF.

This clone showed up just a few times. This chain links TRBV15 with TRBJ1-3; D is uncertain. V was clipped by 2 bases and J by 2 bases, with 16 bases between them. The CDR3 loop spans 17 amino acids. CDR1 and CDR2 (germline): LNHNV, YYDKDF (reference sequence). The CDR3 reads CATSRSAVISAGNTIYF. The DNA of the CDR3 is TGTGCCACCAGCAGATCGGCGGTCATATCGGCTGGAAACACCATATATTTT. The whole variable domain, filled in from reference TRBV15 and TRBJ1-3, reads DAMVIQNPRYQVTQFGKPVTLSCSQTLNHNVMYWYQQKSSQAPKLLFHYYDKDFNNEADTPDNFQSRRPNTSFCFLDIRSPGLGDTAMYLCATSRSAVISAGNTIYFGEGSWLTVV.

The chain uses TRBV28 and TRBJ2-6; TRBD1 matches 7 bases. The CDR3 is 16 amino acids. The V and J ends lost 6 bases and 2 bases, in that order; junction bases with no gene match: 7. Germline CDR1 reads MDHEN; CDR2 reads SYDVKM. The CDR3 protein is CASRRRGGAGANVLTF. In DNA form, the CDR3 reads TGTGCCAGCAGACGCAGAGGGGGCGCTGGGGCCAACGTCCTGACTTTC. Combining the CDR3 with reference TRBV28 and TRBJ2-6 gives the whole variable domain DVKVTQSSRYLVKRTGEKVFLECVQDMDHENMFWYRQDPGLGLRLIYFSYDVKMKEKGDIPEGYSVSREKKERFSLILESASTNQTSMYLCASRRRGGAGANVLTFGAGSRLTVL.